The TCR beta chain described here comes from a study of blood T cell repertoires in COVID-19. Overall study context: Samples came from the United States, Italy and Spain, spanning acute and convalescent COVID-19. PBMCs, B-cell-depleted T cells, or T cells were the source of the cDNA or gDNA that made up the material.

In the authors' methods: Reference gene primer amplification in the assay estimated nucleated cell counts. Some clones are missing from TCRdb's copy, which holds only in-frame ones; the method was immunoSEQ multiplex PCR. Clonal size and the V and J genes are those of that table, whereas D and trimming came from the DNA. The sample comprises about 410,000 clones, 86% of which are singletons, and 1.4% rests with the top ten. Per the germline V gene, CDR1 is SGHTS and CDR2 is YDEGEE. V shed 1 base and J shed 5 bases, with 13 bases lying between them. CDR3 length equals 16 residues. This clone was detected only once.

The sequenced material came from peripheral blood. The chain has TRBV5-8 and TRBJ1-6, with D possibly being TRBD1 (6 bases). The TCR comes from a woman aged 25 to 39 with active or convalescent COVID-19. The CDR3 spells CASSLKTGYNNSPLHF. CDR3 in DNA: TGTGCCAGCAGCTTGAAGACAGGATACAATAATTCACCCCTCCACTTT.